This is a list of T cell receptor beta chains from one sample in a study of blood T cell repertoires in COVID-19. Repertoires were generated with immunoSEQ multiplex PCR, while TCRdb's copy carries only in-frame clones and drops some. This table holds under 200,000 clones, about four fifths found once. The sample comprised peripheral blood. These receptors were taken from a woman aged 60 to 75 with COVID-19, enrolled during active disease. Both conserved end residues are part of each CDR3. A D gene is named only where the DNA matches it firmly. Only part of the rows carry a size: once, few, many, or a class if the clone is expanded.

abundance | j_gene | d_gene | v_gene | CDR3nt | CDR3aa
once | TRBJ2-7 | TRBD2 | TRBV14 | TGTGCCAGCAGCCAACTAGCGGGAAGGGGCGAGCAGTACTTC | CASSQLAGRGEQYF
- | TRBJ1-1 | - | TRBV9 | TGTGCCAGCAGCGTGGGGGGGAGCTCTGAAGCTTTCTTT | CASSVGGSSEAFF
- | TRBJ2-1 | TRBD2 | TRBV19 | TGTGCCAGTAGTATAGATAGCGGGAGTTATGAGCAGTTCTTC | CASSIDSGSYEQFF
- | TRBJ2-1 | TRBD1 | TRBV5-1 | TGCGCCACTTCCCCAAACAGGGGACCTGAGCAGTTCTTC | CATSPNRGPEQFF
once | TRBJ1-5 | - | TRBV2 | TGTGCCAGCAGTGCAAGGGGCGGGCTAGCGCCCCAGCCCCAGCATTTT | CASSARGGLAPQPQHF
- | TRBJ2-1 | TRBD2 | TRBV7-2 | TGTGCCAGCAGCTTATCCCTAGCGGACATCTACAATGAGCAGTTCTTC | CASSLSLADIYNEQFF
- | TRBJ2-7 | TRBD1 | TRBV9 | TGTGCCAGCAGCGCCACTACAGGGGGGCCCTACGAGCAGTACTTC | CASSATTGGPYEQYF
once | TRBJ2-3 | TRBD1 | TRBV4-1 | TGCGCCAGCAGCCCGATAGGGCAGGGGGCGGGGGATACGCAGTATTTT | CASSPIGQGAGDTQYF
once | TRBJ1-5 | - | TRBV19 | TGTGCCAGTAGTATGGCGAGGGTTCTTAGCAATCAGCCCCAGCATTTT | CASSMARVLSNQPQHF
- | TRBJ1-5 | - | TRBV20-1 | TGCAGTGCTAGTCGCAGGGTCGACCAGCCCCAGCATTTT | CSASRRVDQPQHF
- | TRBJ2-3 | TRBD2 | TRBV7-8 | TGTGCCAGCAGCTTCGGACTAGCGGGGAGGACAGATACGCAGTATTTT | CASSFGLAGRTDTQYF
- | TRBJ1-1 | TRBD1 | TRBV15 | TGTGCCACCAGCAGAGGACAGGGTGAGGTAGCTTTCTTT | CATSRGQGEVAFF
- | TRBJ2-6 | - | TRBV2 | TGTGCCAGCAGGCAGATCTCTGGGGCCAACGTCCTGACTTTC | CASRQISGANVLTF
- | TRBJ2-5 | TRBD2 | TRBV28 | TGTGCCAGCAGTTTTCTCCGGGAGGGGAGGGAGACCCAGTACTTC | CASSFLREGRETQYF
- | TRBJ2-2 | TRBD2 | TRBV7-9 | TGTGCCAGCAGCCCTCCCTTTCGACTAGCGGGAGGGACCGGGGAGCTGTTTTTT | CASSPPFRLAGGTGELFF
- | TRBJ1-2 | TRBD1 | TRBV3-1/TRBV3-2 | TGTGCCAGCAGTCACGACAGGGGGCTGGCCAATGGCTACACCTTC | CASSHDRGLANGYTF
- | TRBJ1-1 | - | TRBV18 | TGTGCCAGCTCATCGACAGGACGGGTTGAAGCTTTCTTT | CASSSTGRVEAFF
- | TRBJ2-1 | TRBD2 | TRBV6-5 | TGTGCCAGCGAGGGTTCTAGCGGTTACAATGAGCAGTTCTTC | CASEGSSGYNEQFF
- | TRBJ2-1 | TRBD2 | TRBV5-1 | TGCGCCAGCAGCTTGACCAGCGGGGGTCCACCCCGCCATGAGCAGTTCTTC | CASSLTSGGPPRHEQFF
many | TRBJ1-6 | TRBD1 | TRBV6-2/TRBV6-3 | TGTGCCAGCAGTTATCTCCGGACAGGGGAAAACTCACCCCTCCACTTT | CASSYLRTGENSPLHF
- | TRBJ2-1 | TRBD2 | TRBV10-2 | TGCGCCAGCAGTGAGACTAGCGGGGGAGACAATGAGCAGTTCTTC | CASSETSGGDNEQFF
- | TRBJ2-7 | TRBD2 | TRBV27 | TGTGCCAGCACCCGGGGGGGAAGCTCCTACGAGCAGTACTTC | CASTRGGSSYEQYF
- | TRBJ1-1 | TRBD1 | TRBV3-1/TRBV3-2 | TGTGCCAGCAGCCAAGATAAGGGGACAGGGGGGGCTTTCTTT | CASSQDKGTGGAFF
- | TRBJ1-2 | - | TRBV2 | TGTGCCAGCAGTGCCCATGTAGAGGCTGGTGGCTACACCTTC | CASSAHVEAGGYTF
- | TRBJ2-2 | TRBD2 | TRBV7-9 | TGTGCCAGCAACTTTAGGGTCGGGGACTACAACACCGGGGAGCTGTTTTTT | CASNFRVGDYNTGELFF
- | TRBJ2-3 | - | TRBV5-6 | TGTGCCAGCAGCTTTTTTGGCTCAGATACGCAGTATTTT | CASSFFGSDTQYF
- | TRBJ2-5 | TRBD1 | TRBV29-1 | TGCAGCGCGGTGACAGGGGCGGAAGAGACCCAGTACTTC | CSAVTGAEETQYF
- | TRBJ1-2 | TRBD1 | TRBV2 | TGTGCCAGCAGTTTTGGACAGGGGGCCGATGGCTACACCTTC | CASSFGQGADGYTF
- | TRBJ2-3 | - | TRBV4-1 | TGCGCCAGCAGCCTTTCGAGCAAAAGCACAGATACGCAGTATTTT | CASSLSSKSTDTQYF
- | TRBJ2-7 | - | TRBV18 | TGTGCCAGCTCACCATCGGCACTCCAGGCCGAGCAGTACTTC | CASSPSALQAEQYF
- | TRBJ2-2 | TRBD2 | TRBV5-4 | TGTGCCAGCAGCACGGGACTAGCGGGAGTTCGGGCCGGGGAGCTGTTTTTT | CASSTGLAGVRAGELFF
few | TRBJ1-4 | TRBD1 | TRBV5-4 | TGTGCCAGCAGCTCCGGCGGGGACAGGGAAAAACTGTTTTTT | CASSSGGDREKLFF
- | TRBJ2-1 | TRBD2 | TRBV3-1/TRBV3-2 | TGTGCCAGCAGCCAAGCACTAGCGGGGGGAAAAGCGTACAATGAGCAGTTCTTC | CASSQALAGGKAYNEQFF
- | TRBJ1-5 | - | TRBV28 | TGTGCCAGCAGGGTAGGGGGGGTGTTTAGCAATCAGCCCCAGCATTTT | CASRVGGVFSNQPQHF
- | TRBJ1-6 | - | TRBV19 | TGTGCCAGTAGTATCCTCTCCAGGGCCCACCTTACGCGTTCACCCCTCCACTTT | CASSILSRAHLTRSPLHF
medium-sized | TRBJ2-1 | - | TRBV21-1 | TGTGCCAGCAGCAAGGAGTCTAGCGGGGGGGCGTTTTCCTACAATGAGCAGTTCTTC | CASSKESSGGAFSYNEQFF
few | TRBJ1-3 | TRBD1 | TRBV3-1/TRBV3-2 | TGTGCCAGCAGCCAAGCAACAGGGGGTGGAAACACCATATATTTT | CASSQATGGGNTIYF
few | TRBJ2-6 | - | TRBV10-2 | TGCGCCAGTGGGGGGACCTCTCTTTTGGCTGGGGCCAACGTCCTGACTTTC | CASGGTSLLAGANVLTF
- | TRBJ1-2 | TRBD1 | TRBV5-4 | TGTGCCAGCAGCCCAGACAGGGGGGACTATGGCTACACCTTC | CASSPDRGDYGYTF
- | TRBJ1-2 | - | TRBV28 | TGTGCCAGCGGGGTATCTCAGGGGCAGGGCTATGGCTACACCTTC | CASGVSQGQGYGYTF
- | TRBJ2-5 | - | TRBV5-1 | TGCGCCAGCAGCCTGACAGGGGCAGGACTAGGGTCAAGTGCGACCCAGTACTTC | CASSLTGAGLGSSATQYF
few | TRBJ2-3 | TRBD2 | TRBV6-6 | TGTGCCAGCAGCCTCACCGGGACTAGCGGCACAGATACGCAGTATTTT | CASSLTGTSGTDTQYF
- | TRBJ2-2 | - | TRBV5-5 | TGTGCCAGCAGCTTGAGCAGGGGCCAGAACACCGGGGAGCTGTTTTTT | CASSLSRGQNTGELFF